Listed below are T cell receptor beta chains from one sample, sequenced in a study of cytomegalovirus exposure and HLA in healthy donors. Clones were sequenced by immunoSEQ multiplex PCR, and TCRdb holds only the in-frame ones, with some missing. Of over 250,000 clones detected, about 86% appear once; the ten largest clones hold approximately 1%. Source material: PBMCs. These receptors originate from a woman under 30 in good health and CMV-seronegative. Each CDR3 is given with its conserved first and last residue. Fields, in order: clone size, J gene, V gene, D gene, CDR3 protein, CDR3 DNA. A D gene is named only where the DNA matches it firmly. Clone sizes are given selectively: once, few, many, or a class where the clone is expanded.

. TRBJ1-5 TRBV6-5 . CASSQGGQPQHF TGTGCCAGCAGCCAGGGTGGACAGCCCCAGCATTTT
. TRBJ1-2 TRBV6-1 . CASSEYGGNYGYTF TGTGCCAGCAGTGAATACGGGGGTAACTATGGCTACACCTTC
once TRBJ1-1 TRBV6-5 . CASIAGLGVNTEAFF TGTGCCAGCATCGCAGGGCTTGGAGTGAACACTGAAGCTTTCTTT
. TRBJ1-2 TRBV5-1 . CASSLAEPRGTVFYGYTF TGCGCCAGCAGCTTGGCCGAGCCCCGGGGTACTGTCTTCTATGGCTACACCTTC
. TRBJ2-5 TRBV9 . CASSLGPGETQYF TGTGCCAGCAGCTTAGGTCCCGGAGAGACCCAGTACTTC
few TRBJ1-2 TRBV30 . CAWSPTLRAGYTF TGTGCCTGGAGTCCTACCCTTCGAGCTGGCTACACCTTC
. TRBJ1-5 TRBV4-1 . CASSQVGGLDQPQHF TGCGCCAGCAGCCAGGTAGGGGGTCTCGATCAGCCCCAGCATTTT
. TRBJ1-1 TRBV7-6 TRBD1 CASSLYRGRDTEAFF TGTGCCAGCAGCCTTTACAGGGGTAGGGACACTGAAGCTTTCTTT
. TRBJ1-6 TRBV19 TRBD1 CASWGQKKNSPLHF TGTGCCAGCTGGGGACAGAAGAAAAATTCACCCCTCCACTTT
. TRBJ2-3 TRBV6-1 . CASVVSLRTDTQYF TGTGCCAGCGTAGTCTCGCTACGCACAGATACGCAGTATTTT
few TRBJ2-7 TRBV11-2 TRBD1 CASSLVSADRTYEQYF TGTGCCAGCAGCTTAGTCTCGGCGGACAGGACCTACGAGCAGTACTTC
few TRBJ2-4 TRBV10-2 TRBD2 CASTPGGGNIQYF TGCGCCAGTACCCCGGGAGGGGGAAACATTCAGTACTTC
. TRBJ2-5 TRBV5-1 . CASSPGSAISRETQYF TGCGCCAGCAGCCCTGGTTCGGCAATATCCAGGGAGACCCAGTACTTC
. TRBJ1-4 TRBV29-1 TRBD1 CSVEGATNEKLFF TGCAGCGTGGAGGGGGCGACTAATGAAAAACTGTTTTTT
. TRBJ2-7 TRBV2 . CASSVASYEQYF TGTGCCAGCAGTGTGGCCTCCTACGAGCAGTACTTC
. TRBJ2-7 TRBV19 TRBD1 CASSIGRGSYEQYF TGTGCCAGTAGTATTGGCAGGGGGTCCTACGAGCAGTACTTC
. TRBJ1-5 TRBV19 . CASSTIQTGANQPQHF TGTGCCAGTAGTACGATACAGACAGGAGCCAATCAGCCCCAGCATTTT
few TRBJ2-7 TRBV10-3 . CAISELQGGTYEQYF TGTGCCATCAGTGAGCTCCAGGGCGGGACCTACGAGCAGTACTTC
. TRBJ2-7 TRBV10-3 . CAISYSGSYEQYF TGTGCCATCAGTTATAGCGGCTCCTACGAGCAGTACTTC
. TRBJ1-5 TRBV7-2 . CASSSQGPTPQHF TGTGCCAGCAGCTCCCAGGGGCCCACTCCCCAGCATTTT
. TRBJ1-5 TRBV5-1 . CASSLGDSLNQPQHF TGCGCCAGCAGCTTGGGAGACAGCCTCAATCAGCCCCAGCATTTT
. TRBJ1-5 TRBV13 . CASSLQGNQPQHF TGTGCCAGCAGCTTACAGGGGAATCAGCCCCAGCATTTT
. TRBJ1-4 TRBV4-2 TRBD1 CASSQGDRFATNEKLFF TGTGCCAGCAGCCAAGGGGACAGGTTTGCAACTAATGAAAAACTGTTTTTT
. TRBJ1-6 TRBV7-8 . CASSLALQPTDNSPLHF TGTGCCAGCAGCTTAGCCCTACAGCCGACGGATAATTCACCCCTCCACTTT
. TRBJ2-7 TRBV4-3 . CASSQGTPSSYEQYF TGCGCCAGCAGCCAAGGGACACCGAGCTCCTACGAGCAGTACTTC
. TRBJ1-1 TRBV6-1 . CATKTGKTEAFF TGTGCCACGAAGACGGGAAAAACTGAAGCTTTCTTT
. TRBJ1-2 TRBV5-1 TRBD1 CASSSGQGSYGYTF TGCGCCAGCAGCTCGGGACAGGGAAGCTATGGCTACACCTTC
. TRBJ2-7 TRBV30 TRBD2 CAWSPGGNEQYF TGTGCCTGGAGTCCCGGGGGGAACGAGCAGTACTTC
. TRBJ1-1 TRBV29-1 . CSVRRGLNTEAFF TGCAGCGTTCGAAGGGGCCTGAACACTGAAGCTTTCTTT
. TRBJ2-7 TRBV5-1 . CASSLGAGPSYEQYF TGCGCCAGCAGCTTGGGGGCAGGCCCCTCCTACGAGCAGTACTTC
. TRBJ2-7 TRBV28 TRBD1 CAALAGGQYEQYF TGTGCCGCACTAGCAGGGGGCCAATACGAGCAGTACTTC
. TRBJ2-1 TRBV7-6 TRBD2 CASSLASGGAFDEQFF TGTGCCAGCAGCTTAGCTAGCGGGGGGGCGTTTGATGAGCAGTTCTTC
. TRBJ2-7 TRBV5-1 . CASSSQTGLGVYEQYF TGCGCCAGCAGCTCCCAGACGGGACTCGGGGTCTACGAGCAGTACTTC
. TRBJ2-7 TRBV6-5 . CASRSGFLDEQYF TGTGCCAGCAGGTCAGGGTTTTTAGACGAGCAGTACTTC
. TRBJ2-5 TRBV5-1 . CASSLETSGTQYF TGCGCCAGCAGCTTGGAAACAAGTGGGACCCAGTACTTC
few TRBJ1-5 TRBV10-3 TRBD1 CAISENRGLSNQPQHF TGTGCCATCAGTGAGAACAGGGGGCTAAGCAATCAGCCCCAGCATTTT
. TRBJ2-7 TRBV12-5 TRBD2 CASGLVLKATSHEQYF TGTGCTAGTGGTTTGGTCCTCAAAGCGACTAGCCACGAGCAGTACTTC
. TRBJ1-2 TRBV11-1 . CASSKGAGGNYGYTF TGTGCCAGCAGCAAAGGCGCAGGTGGGAACTATGGCTACACCTTC
once TRBJ2-3 TRBV9 . CASSVATGGAGEDTQYF TGTGCCAGCAGCGTAGCTACAGGGGGGGCCGGGGAAGATACGCAGTATTTT
. TRBJ2-7 TRBV28 TRBD1 CASSPRTGVSYEQYF TGTGCCAGCAGTCCCCGGACAGGGGTCTCCTACGAGCAGTACTTC
. TRBJ2-6 TRBV5-1 TRBD1 CASSLVVGQGASGANVLTF TGCGCCAGCAGCTTGGTAGTGGGACAGGGGGCCTCTGGGGCCAACGTCCTGACTTTC
. TRBJ2-7 TRBV10-1 TRBD2 CASSERGGLPDEQYF TGCGCCAGCAGTGAGCGGGGGGGCCTACCCGACGAGCAGTACTTC
. TRBJ2-5 TRBV2 TRBD2 CASSRTPGLYQETQYF TGTGCCAGCAGTAGAACCCCGGGACTATACCAAGAGACCCAGTACTTC
. TRBJ1-1 TRBV27 TRBD1 CASSFQGAEAFF TGTGCCAGCAGTTTCCAGGGGGCGGAAGCTTTCTTT
. TRBJ2-1 TRBV30 TRBD1 CAWSVPDRDYNEQFF TGTGCCTGGAGTGTACCCGACAGGGACTACAATGAGCAGTTCTTC
. TRBJ1-1 TRBV10-2 . CASMGGPEAFF TGCGCCAGCATGGGGGGACCTGAAGCTTTCTTT
. TRBJ2-5 TRBV5-1 TRBD2 CASSLARTSEGQETQYF TGCGCCAGCAGCTTGGCCCGTACTAGCGAAGGACAAGAGACCCAGTACTTC
. TRBJ1-1 TRBV30 . CAWTSNFITEAFF TGTGCCTGGACGTCTAACTTCATCACTGAAGCTTTCTTT
. TRBJ1-3 TRBV4-1 . CASSQDLPIDSSSGNTIYF TGCGCCAGCAGCCAAGATCTCCCCATCGACAGTAGCTCTGGAAACACCATATATTTT
. TRBJ1-5 TRBV7-2 . CASSLTGPGQPQHF TGTGCCAGCAGCTTAACAGGGCCGGGGCAGCCCCAGCATTTT
. TRBJ2-7 TRBV6-5 . CASSSLAGRARQDF TGTGCCAGCAGTTCCCTCGCCGGCAGGGCCCGCCAAGACTTC
. TRBJ1-5 TRBV28 . CASGREDQPQHF TGTGCCAGCGGGAGGGAGGATCAGCCCCAGCATTTT
. TRBJ2-1 TRBV29-1 TRBD2 CSLGTTEQFF TGCAGCCTAGGGACTACTGAGCAGTTCTTC